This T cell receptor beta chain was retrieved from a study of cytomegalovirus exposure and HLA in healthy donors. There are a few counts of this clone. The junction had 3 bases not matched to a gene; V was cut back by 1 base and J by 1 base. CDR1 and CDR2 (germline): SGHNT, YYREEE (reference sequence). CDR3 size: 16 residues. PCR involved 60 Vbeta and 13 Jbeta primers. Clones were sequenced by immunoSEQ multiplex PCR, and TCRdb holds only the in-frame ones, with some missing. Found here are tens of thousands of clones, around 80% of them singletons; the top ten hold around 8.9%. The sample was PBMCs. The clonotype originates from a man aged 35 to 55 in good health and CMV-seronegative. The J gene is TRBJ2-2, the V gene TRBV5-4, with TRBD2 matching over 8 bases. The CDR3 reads CASSLRLAGNTGELFF. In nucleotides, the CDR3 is TGTGCCAGCAGCTTGCGGCTAGCGGGGAACACCGGGGAGCTGTTTTTT.